This entry lists 5 T cell receptor beta chains sequenced from one sample in a study of OX40 agonist ivuxolimab in advanced cancers. This table comes from immunoSEQ multiplex PCR, and its TCRdb copy is limited to in-frame clones, with some not included. The sample holds 45,000 to 75,000 clones; around 75% are singletons and the top ten take more than 0.9%. Source: CD4+ or CD8+ T cells sorted from blood, taken in a trial of the OX40 agonist ivuxolimab. Source of these receptors: an adult with an advanced solid tumor such as melanoma, head and neck, liver or kidney cancer.

The chain is built from TRBV19 and TRBJ1-2; 10 nucleotides line up with TRBD1. After removal of 5 bases from V and 1 base from J, the junction contained 4 bases not matched to a gene. The CDR3 sequence is 15 residues long. CDR1 is LNHDA and CDR2 is SQIVND in the germline V gene (reference sequence). The CDR3: CASSPRTGGNYGYTF. The CDR3 bases are TGTGCCAGTAGTCCGAGGACAGGGGGTAACTATGGCTACACCTTC.

This clone occurred once. This chain connects TRBV18 to TRBJ1-1; TRBD1 might be the D (5 bases). The CDR3 sequence is 14 residues long. Germline CDR1 KGHSH, CDR2 LQKENI. Trimming took 6 bases from V and 1 from J, leaving 12 bases between them. The CDR3 nucleotides read TGTGCCAGCTCGCAGGGAACCGAGAACACTGAAGCTTTCTTT. Amino acid sequence: CASSQGTENTEAFF.

This chain links TRBV6-5 with TRBJ2-6, with D uncertain. The V gene's germline CDR1 is MNHEY and CDR2 SVGAGI. The V and J ends lost 4 bases and 0 bases respectively, with 10 bases between them. This CDR3 is built from 16 residues. The DNA of the CDR3 is TGTGCCAGCAGTTCGCCCATTATCTCTGGGGCCAACGTCCTGACTTTC. It translates to CASSSPIISGANVLTF.

The chain combines TRBV30 with TRBJ1-1; D is uncertain. Trimming took off 0 bases at V and 3 bases at J, with 8 bases between the two ends. The germline V gene encodes CDR1 GTSNPN and CDR2 SVGIG (reference sequence). This CDR3 spans 13 amino acids. The CDR3: CAWSVSGDTEAFF. The CDR3, as DNA: TGTGCCTGGAGTGTAAGCGGGGACACTGAAGCTTTCTTT.

The sample holds a few counts of this clone. The chain recombines TRBV10-3 with TRBJ2-3; TRBD2 is a possible D gene (6 bases). The CDR3 consists of 15 residues. Looked up from germline, CDR1 is ENHRY and CDR2 is SYGVKD. Trimming removed 0 bases from V and 3 bases from J, with 10 bases in between. This CDR3 reads CAISESLGGTDTQYF. CDR3 DNA: TGTGCCATCAGTGAGTCTTTGGGGGGAACAGATACGCAGTATTTT.